This TCR beta chain was identified in a study of shared clonotypes between healthy human individuals. Study as a whole: The cohort had two women and three men, ages 18 to 49.

Here immunoSEQ multiplex PCR was the method, and the copy in TCRdb shows in-frame clones only, minus some. The sample carries roughly 500,000 clones, 70% to 80% recorded once. Trimming took 4 bases from V and 5 from J; bases not matched to a gene: 5. The CDR3 has 14 amino acids. From germline, CDR1 is SGHNT and CDR2 YYREEE (reference sequence). This chain links TRBV5-4 with TRBJ2-1, with 8 bases that match TRBD2. The receptor was derived from a woman aged 35 to 49 in good health. Some clones in this sample may be carry-over from other donors' samples. Sequenced sample: PBMCs. The CDR3 DNA is TGTGCCAGCAGCCGGGGACTAGTTAACAATGAGCAGTTCTTC. Translated, it gives CASSRGLVNNEQFF.